One T cell receptor (beta chain) is described in this entry. As yet, its antigen is unknown. TCRdb passed the RT-PCR reads through MiXCR, listing each CDR3 protein once. The data hold hundreds of thousands of distinct CDR3 sequences, with 12% to 15% observed a single time. This entry belongs to a study of response to subunit inactivated influenza vaccine. Findings and limits, study-wide: Each seasonal flu vaccination may recruit only limited new T cells, authors suggested.

This CDR3 is 17 amino acids long. V gave up 0 bases and J gave up 2 bases, with 18 bases separating them. Germline V gene lookup returns CDR1 SGHRS and CDR2 YFSETQ. The chain employs TRBV5-1 and TRBJ2-7; unclear D gene. The specimen was PBMCs from blood, collected 14 days before vaccination. The sequence derives from a man in his forties or fifties who received an inactivated influenza vaccine. The CDR3 reads CASSLGVSEPSPYEQYF. CDR3 coding DNA: TGCGCCAGCAGCTTGGGGGTGAGCGAGCCATCTCCCTACGAGCAGTACTTC.